These T cell receptor beta chains were read from a single sample in a study of blood T cell repertoires in COVID-19. Profiled with immunoSEQ multiplex PCR; TCRdb holds only in-frame clones, not every one. This table holds a few hundred thousand clones, approximately 80% found once. The sequenced sample was PBMCs or T cells enriched from blood (not recorded which). These receptors originate from a woman aged 40 to 55 with acute COVID-19. CDR3s include the opening cysteine and the closing phenylalanine or tryptophan. A D gene is named only where the DNA matches it firmly. Expanded clones get a size class; other rows say once, few or many, or leave the size out.

TRBD1,TRBV18,.,CASSRDRNNQPQHF
.,TRBV7-8,.,CASSLGPGGQPQHF
TRBD2,TRBV27,.,CASSGRGARDNEQFF
TRBD1,TRBV12-3/TRBV12-4,.,CASLRDRGAEAFF
.,TRBV7-9,.,CASSSNGRGTDTQYF
.,TRBV18,many,CASSPMDSNYGYTF
.,TRBV5-4,.,CASSRPPEEKLFF
TRBD1,TRBV4-3,.,CASSQDRGTGGETQYF
.,TRBV6-5,.,CASNGGTGTEAFF
TRBD2,TRBV4-1,.,CASSPSGETDTQYF
.,TRBV11-3,.,CASTQGGSTEAFF
.,TRBV5-6,.,CASSLPSGSPLHF
TRBD1,TRBV7-2,.,CASSFTGTGNEKLFF
.,TRBV6-5,.,CASSYSTVRLNEKLFF
TRBD1,TRBV7-3,.,CASSMDRVSYNEQFF
.,TRBV29-1,.,CSVHRVGETQYF
.,TRBV2,.,CAAKAASESYEQYF
TRBD1,TRBV5-1,once,CASSIRQGAANIQYF
TRBD1,TRBV5-1,few,CASSSTGVGPQHF
.,TRBV7-9,few,CAAGGGFF
TRBD1,TRBV18,.,CASSPELGTGYDEQFF
TRBD2,TRBV7-3,.,CASSLGLAGDPEFF
TRBD1,TRBV4-2,many,CASSYRDRNTEAFF
TRBD1,TRBV5-4,.,CASRAGTGDSPLHF
TRBD2,TRBV25-1,once,CASSEYGASGPSYNEQFF
TRBD1,TRBV28,.,CASRKTGGWQPQHF
.,TRBV9,.,CASSVGGNTDTQYF